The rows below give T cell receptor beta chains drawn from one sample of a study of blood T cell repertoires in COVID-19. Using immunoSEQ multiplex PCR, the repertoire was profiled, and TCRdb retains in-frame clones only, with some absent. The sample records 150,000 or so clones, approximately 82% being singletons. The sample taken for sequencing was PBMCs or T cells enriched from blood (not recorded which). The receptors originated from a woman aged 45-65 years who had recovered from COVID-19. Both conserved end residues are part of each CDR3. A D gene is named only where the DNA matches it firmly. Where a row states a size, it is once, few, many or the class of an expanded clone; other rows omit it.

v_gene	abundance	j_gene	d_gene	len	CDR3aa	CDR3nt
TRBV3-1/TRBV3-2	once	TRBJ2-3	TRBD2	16	CASSHTSGRSADTQYF	TGTGCCAGCAGCCATACTAGCGGGAGGTCAGCAGATACGCAGTATTTT
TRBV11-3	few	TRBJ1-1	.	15	CASSLVGGVNTEAFF	TGTGCCAGCAGCTTGGTCGGCGGAGTGAACACTGAAGCTTTCTTT
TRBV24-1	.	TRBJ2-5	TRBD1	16	CATSVGQGGFQETQYF	TGTGCCACCAGTGTAGGACAGGGGGGCTTCCAAGAGACCCAGTACTTC
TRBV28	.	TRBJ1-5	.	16	CASSLMYGSMNQPQHF	TGTGCCAGCAGTTTGATGTACGGGTCAATGAATCAGCCCCAGCATTTT
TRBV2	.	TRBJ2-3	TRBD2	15	CATPSPSGGGDTQYF	TGTGCCACCCCATCCCCTAGCGGGGGGGGCGATACGCAGTATTTT
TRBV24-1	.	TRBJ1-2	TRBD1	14	CATSESGTGGGYTF	TGTGCCACCAGTGAGTCCGGGACAGGTGGGGGCTACACCTTC
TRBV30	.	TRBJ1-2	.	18	CAWSVHSRGGLLTPGYTF	TGTGCCTGGAGTGTTCACTCCCGGGGGGGCTTACTCACGCCTGGCTACACCTTC
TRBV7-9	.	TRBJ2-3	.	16	CASSFRDLGGTDTQYF	TGTGCCAGCAGCTTCCGGGATCTTGGGGGCACAGATACGCAGTATTTT
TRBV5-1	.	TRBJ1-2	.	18	CASSSSWGESGANYGYTF	TGCGCCAGCAGCTCCAGCTGGGGAGAGTCTGGAGCTAACTATGGCTACACCTTC
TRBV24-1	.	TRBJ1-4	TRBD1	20	CATSDLPYGQDLSSNEKLFF	TGTGCCACCAGTGATTTGCCCTACGGACAGGACTTGTCGTCTAATGAAAAACTGTTTTTT
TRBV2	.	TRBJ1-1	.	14	CASEPRQVSTEAFF	TGTGCCAGCGAGCCCCGACAGGTGAGCACTGAAGCTTTCTTT
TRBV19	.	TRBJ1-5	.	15	CASSIGGGSNQPQHF	TGTGCCAGTAGTATAGGGGGGGGTAGCAATCAGCCCCAGCATTTT
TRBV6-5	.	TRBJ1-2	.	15	CASSSHRVANYGYTF	TGTGCCAGCAGTTCACACAGGGTCGCTAACTATGGCTACACCTTC
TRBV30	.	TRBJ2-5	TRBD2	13	CAWALAGAGTQYF	TGTGCCTGGGCCCTAGCGGGAGCGGGGACCCAGTACTTC
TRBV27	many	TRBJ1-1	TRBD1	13	CASRVTGGSEAFF	TGTGCCAGCAGGGTCACAGGGGGCTCTGAAGCTTTCTTT
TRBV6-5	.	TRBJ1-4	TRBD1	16	CASSYPNRGEREKLFF	TGTGCCAGCAGTTACCCGAACAGGGGTGAACGGGAAAAACTGTTTTTT
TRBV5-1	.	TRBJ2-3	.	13	CASSEGAPDTQYF	TGCGCCAGCAGCGAGGGAGCCCCAGATACGCAGTATTTT
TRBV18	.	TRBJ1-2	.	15	CASSPDQTYPYGYTF	TGTGCCAGCTCACCAGATCAGACATATCCCTATGGCTACACCTTC
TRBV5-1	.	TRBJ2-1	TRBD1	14	CASSLGQGVVEQFF	TGCGCCAGCAGCTTGGGACAGGGGGTGGTTGAGCAGTTCTTC
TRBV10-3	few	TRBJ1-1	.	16	CAISDPRPDINTEAFF	TGTGCCATCAGTGATCCACGACCGGACATTAACACTGAAGCTTTCTTT
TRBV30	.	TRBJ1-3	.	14	CAWGGRGSFDTIYF	TGTGCCTGGGGGGGCAGGGGTTCATTTGACACCATATATTTT
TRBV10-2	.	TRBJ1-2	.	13	CASYSGKDYGYTF	TGCGCCAGCTACTCAGGGAAGGACTATGGCTACACCTTC
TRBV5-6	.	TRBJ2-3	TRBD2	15	CASSFIAGATDTQYF	TGTGCCAGCAGCTTTATAGCGGGGGCCACAGATACGCAGTATTTT
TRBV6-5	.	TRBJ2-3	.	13	CASSRDSTDTQYF	TGTGCCAGCAGCCGGGACTCCACAGATACGCAGTATTTT
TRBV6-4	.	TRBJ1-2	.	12	CASSPGAGGYTF	TGTGCCAGCAGTCCAGGGGCTGGTGGCTACACCTTC
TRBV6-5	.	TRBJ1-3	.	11	CAAGSGNTIYF	TGTGCCGCAGGGTCCGGAAACACCATATATTTT
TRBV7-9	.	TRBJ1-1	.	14	CASSLIWRNTEAFF	TGTGCCAGCAGCTTAATCTGGAGGAACACTGAAGCTTTCTTT
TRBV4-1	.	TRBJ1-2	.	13	CASSQDPGDGYTF	TGCGCCAGCAGCCAAGATCCGGGGGATGGCTACACCTTC
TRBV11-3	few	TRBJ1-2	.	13	CASSLGQSYGYTF	TGTGCCAGCAGCTTAGGACAGAGCTATGGCTACACCTTC
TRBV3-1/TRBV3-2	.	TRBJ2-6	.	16	CASSQDPQAGANVLTF	TGTGCCAGCAGCCAAGACCCGCAGGCTGGGGCCAACGTCCTGACTTTC
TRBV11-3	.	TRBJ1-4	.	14	CASSRRFLGEKLFF	TGTGCCAGCAGCCGGAGGTTTTTGGGTGAAAAACTGTTTTTT
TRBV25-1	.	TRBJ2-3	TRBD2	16	CASSDGLAGGTDTQYF	TGTGCCAGCAGTGACGGACTAGCGGGGGGCACAGATACGCAGTATTTT
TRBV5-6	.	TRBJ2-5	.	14	CASSLAGAQETQYF	TGTGCCAGCAGCTTGGCAGGGGCCCAAGAGACCCAGTACTTC
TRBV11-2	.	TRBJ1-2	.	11	CASSWKGGYTF	TGTGCCAGCAGCTGGAAGGGGGGCTACACCTTC
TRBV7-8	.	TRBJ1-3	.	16	CASSRSTGRSGNTIYF	TGTGCCAGCAGCAGATCCACAGGGAGATCTGGAAACACCATATATTTT
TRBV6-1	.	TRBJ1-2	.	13	CASSESGIGGYTF	TGTGCCAGCAGTGAATCAGGGATCGGCGGCTACACCTTC
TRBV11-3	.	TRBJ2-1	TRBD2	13	CASSAGVDNEQFF	TGTGCCAGCTCAGCGGGGGTAGACAATGAGCAGTTCTTC
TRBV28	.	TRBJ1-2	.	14	CASSFSGGHYGYTF	TGTGCCAGCAGTTTCTCGGGGGGCCACTATGGCTACACCTTC
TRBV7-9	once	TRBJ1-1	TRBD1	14	CASRGTAMNTEAFF	TGTGCCAGCAGAGGGACAGCTATGAACACTGAAGCTTTCTTT
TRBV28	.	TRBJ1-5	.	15	CASSFLSTGNQPQHF	TGTGCCAGCAGTTTCCTTTCCACGGGGAATCAGCCCCAGCATTTT
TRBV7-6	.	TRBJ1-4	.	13	CASSPRGGEKLFF	TGTGCCAGCAGCCCCCGGGGGGGGGAAAAACTGTTTTTT
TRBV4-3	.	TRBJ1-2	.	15	CASSQDRGEVYGYTF	TGCGCCAGCAGCCAAGATCGGGGGGAGGTTTATGGCTACACCTTC
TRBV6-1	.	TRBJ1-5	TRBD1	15	CASSDPDRGNQPQHF	TGTGCCAGCAGTGACCCGGACAGGGGGAATCAGCCCCAGCATTTT
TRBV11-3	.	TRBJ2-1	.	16	CASSPLSGISYNEQFF	TGTGCCAGCAGCCCTCTGAGCGGCATTTCCTACAATGAGCAGTTCTTC
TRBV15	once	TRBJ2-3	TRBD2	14	CATSRDRGGYTQYF	TGTGCCACCAGCAGAGATCGGGGGGGTTATACGCAGTATTTT